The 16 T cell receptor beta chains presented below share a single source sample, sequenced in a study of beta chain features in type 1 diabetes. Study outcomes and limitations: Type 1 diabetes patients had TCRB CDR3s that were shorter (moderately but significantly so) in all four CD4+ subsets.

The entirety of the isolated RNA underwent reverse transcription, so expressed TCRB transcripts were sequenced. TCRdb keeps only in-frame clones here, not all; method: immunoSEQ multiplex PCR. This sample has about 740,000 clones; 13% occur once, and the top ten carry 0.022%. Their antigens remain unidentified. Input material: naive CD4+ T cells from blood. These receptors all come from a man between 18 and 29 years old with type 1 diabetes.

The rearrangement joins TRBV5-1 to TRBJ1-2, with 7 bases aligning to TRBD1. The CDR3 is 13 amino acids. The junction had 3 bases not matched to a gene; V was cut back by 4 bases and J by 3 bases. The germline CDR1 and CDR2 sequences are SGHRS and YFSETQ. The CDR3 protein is CASSRQGDYGYTF. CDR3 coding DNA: TGCGCCAGCAGCCGACAGGGAGACTATGGCTACACCTTC.

The CDR3 region has the DNA TGTGCCAGCAGCCCATCCTCGGCAGGGGAACCCCCCAATGAGCAGTTCTTC. This sequence encodes CASSPSSAGEPPNEQFF. This sequence joins TRBV7-9 and TRBJ2-1; weak D call: TRBD1 (6 bases). The CDR3 is 17 amino acids. CDR1 and CDR2 (germline): SEHNR, FQNEAQ (reference sequence). V lost 5 bases to trimming and J lost 6 bases, with 23 bases between them.

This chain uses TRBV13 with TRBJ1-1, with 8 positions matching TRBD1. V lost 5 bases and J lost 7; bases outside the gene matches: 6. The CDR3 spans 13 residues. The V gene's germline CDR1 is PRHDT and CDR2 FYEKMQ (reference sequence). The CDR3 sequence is CASSRQGRSEAFF. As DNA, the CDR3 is TGTGCCAGCAGCCGACAGGGGAGAAGTGAAGCTTTCTTT.

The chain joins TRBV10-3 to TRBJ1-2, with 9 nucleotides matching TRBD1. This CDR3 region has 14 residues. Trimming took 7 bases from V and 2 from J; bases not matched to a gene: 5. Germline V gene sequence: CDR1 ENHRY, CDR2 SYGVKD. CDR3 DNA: TGTGCCATCAACCCGGGACAGGGAAACTATGGCTACACCTTC. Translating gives CAINPGQGNYGYTF.

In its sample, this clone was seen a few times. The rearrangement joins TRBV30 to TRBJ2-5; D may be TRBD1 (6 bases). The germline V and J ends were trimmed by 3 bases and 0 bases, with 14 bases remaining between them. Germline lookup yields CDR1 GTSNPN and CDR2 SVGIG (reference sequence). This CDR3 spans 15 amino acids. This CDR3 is CAWSRKGVNQETQYF. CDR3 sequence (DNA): TGTGCCTGGAGCCGAAAGGGGGTCAACCAAGAGACCCAGTACTTC.

The CDR3 coding sequence is TGTGCCAGCAGCGTAGGGGACTATGGCTACACCTTC. Encoded protein: CASSVGDYGYTF. V gene TRBV9 combines with J gene TRBJ1-2; D gene ambiguous. V shed 0 bases and J shed 3 bases, with 3 bases lying between them. The CDR3 runs to 12 residues. The V gene's germline CDR1 is SGDLS and CDR2 YYNGEE.

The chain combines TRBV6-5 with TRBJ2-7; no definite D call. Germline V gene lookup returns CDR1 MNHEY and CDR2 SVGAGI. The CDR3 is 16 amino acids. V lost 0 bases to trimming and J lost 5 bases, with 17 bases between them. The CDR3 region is CASSYSGDLEHHEQYF. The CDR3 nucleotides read TGTGCCAGCAGTTACTCCGGTGACTTGGAGCACCACGAGCAGTACTTC.

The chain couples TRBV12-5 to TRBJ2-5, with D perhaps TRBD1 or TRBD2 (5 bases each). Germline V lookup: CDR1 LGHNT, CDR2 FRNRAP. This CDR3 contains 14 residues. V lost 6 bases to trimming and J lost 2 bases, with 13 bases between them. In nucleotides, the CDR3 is TGTGCTAGTGGCCCCGGGACGGGACAAGAGACCCAGTACTTC. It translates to CASGPGTGQETQYF.

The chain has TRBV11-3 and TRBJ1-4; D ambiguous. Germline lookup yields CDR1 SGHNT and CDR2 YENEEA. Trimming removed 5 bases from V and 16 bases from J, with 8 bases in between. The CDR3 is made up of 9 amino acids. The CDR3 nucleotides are TGTGCCAGCAGCCCTTGGAGGTTTTTT. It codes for CASSPWRFF.

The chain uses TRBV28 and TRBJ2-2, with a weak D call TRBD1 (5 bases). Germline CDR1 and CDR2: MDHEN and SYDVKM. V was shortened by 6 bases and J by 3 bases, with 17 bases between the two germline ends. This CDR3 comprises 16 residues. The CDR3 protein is CASRIFSRADTGELFF. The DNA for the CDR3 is TGTGCCAGCAGAATCTTTTCCAGGGCAGACACCGGGGAGCTGTTTTTT.

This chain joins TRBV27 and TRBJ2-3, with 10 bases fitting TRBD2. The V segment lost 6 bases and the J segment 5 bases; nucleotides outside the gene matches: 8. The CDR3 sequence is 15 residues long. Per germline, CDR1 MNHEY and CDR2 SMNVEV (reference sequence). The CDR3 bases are TGTGCCAGCAGGGATAGCGGGGGGCCAATAGATACGCAGTATTTT. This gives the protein CASRDSGGPIDTQYF.

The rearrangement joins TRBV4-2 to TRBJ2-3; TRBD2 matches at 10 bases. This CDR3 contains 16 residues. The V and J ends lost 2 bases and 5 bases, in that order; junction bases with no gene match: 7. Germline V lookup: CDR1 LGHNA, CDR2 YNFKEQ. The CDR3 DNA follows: TGTGCCAGCAGCCAAACCTCTAGCGGGGGTGGAGATACGCAGTATTTT. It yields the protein CASSQTSSGGGDTQYF.

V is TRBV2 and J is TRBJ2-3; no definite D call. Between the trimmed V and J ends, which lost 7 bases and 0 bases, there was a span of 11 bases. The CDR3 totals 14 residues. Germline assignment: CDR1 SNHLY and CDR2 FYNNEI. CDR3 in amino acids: CASIPASSTDTQYF. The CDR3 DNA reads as TGTGCCAGCATCCCTGCGTCTAGCACAGATACGCAGTATTTT.

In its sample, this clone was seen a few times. The CDR3 DNA follows: TGTGCCAGCTCCCAAGGACAGAATTCCTACGAGCAGTACTTC. This gives the protein CASSQGQNSYEQYF. J is TRBJ2-7 and V is TRBV18, with a possible D match to TRBD1 (6 bases). The length of the CDR3 is 14 residues. CDR1 KGHSH and CDR2 LQKENI come from the germline V gene. With 6 bases removed from V and 1 base from J, the gap between germline ends came to 13 bases.

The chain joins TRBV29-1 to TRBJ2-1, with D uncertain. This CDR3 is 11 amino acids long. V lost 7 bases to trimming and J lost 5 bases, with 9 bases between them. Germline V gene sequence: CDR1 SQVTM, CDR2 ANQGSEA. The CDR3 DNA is TGCAGCGCCCGTCGCCACAATGAGCAGTTCTTC. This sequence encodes CSARRHNEQFF.

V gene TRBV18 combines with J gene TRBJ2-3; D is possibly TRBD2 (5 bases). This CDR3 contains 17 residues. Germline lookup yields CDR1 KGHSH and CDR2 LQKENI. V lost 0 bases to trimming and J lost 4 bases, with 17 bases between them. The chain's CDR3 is CASSPPGRLGVPDTQYF. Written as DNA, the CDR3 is TGTGCCAGCTCACCACCGGGAAGGTTGGGAGTGCCAGATACGCAGTATTTT.